The 8 T cell receptor beta chains listed next were all sequenced from one sample in a study of blood T cell repertoires in COVID-19. Data came from immunoSEQ multiplex PCR; TCRdb stores just in-frame clones and leaves some out. Found here are about 380,000 clones, 70% to 90% of them singletons; the top ten hold about 1.1%. The sample consisted of PBMCs or T cells enriched from blood (not recorded which). Receptors originate from a young woman who had recovered from COVID-19.

This rearrangement joins TRBV5-1 to TRBJ2-7; possible D gene TRBD1, 5 bases. The CDR3 is made up of 11 amino acids. V lost 2 bases and J lost 7, with 7 bases in between. The germline V gene encodes CDR1 SGHRS and CDR2 YFSETQ. The CDR3 loop is CASSLQEEQYF. The CDR3, as DNA: TGCGCCAGCAGCTTACAGGAGGAGCAGTACTTC. The full variable domain, rest sourced from reference TRBV5-1 and TRBJ2-7, is KAGVTQTPRYLIKTRGQQVTLSCSPISGHRSVSWYQQTPGQGLQFLFEYFSETQRNKGNFPGRFSGRQFSNSRSEMNVSTLELGDSALYLCASSLQEEQYFGPGTRLTVT.

For the CDR3, the DNA is TGTGCCAGCTCATCCTCGACTGCGAACTATGGCTACACCTTC. It yields the protein CASSSSTANYGYTF. The chain joins TRBV18 to TRBJ1-2; D gene ambiguous. The length of the CDR3 is 14 residues. CDR1 is KGHSH and CDR2 is LQKENI in the germline V gene. Trimming pared 5 bases from V and 2 bases from J, leaving 12 bases between.

The chain joins TRBV3-1 (or the pseudogene TRBV3-2) to TRBJ2-5; TRBD2 agrees at 11 bases. The CDR3 runs to 17 residues. Germline CDR1 LGHDT, CDR2 YNNKEL (reference sequence). V was clipped by 0 bases and J by 2 bases; unmatched bases: 5. CDR3 in DNA: TGTGCCAGCAGCCAAGACCTAGCGGGGGGAGGACAAGAGACCCAGTACTTC. This encodes CASSQDLAGGGQETQYF.

The chain carries TRBV14 and TRBJ2-2; tentative D call: TRBD1 (6 bases). This CDR3 has 16 amino acids. From germline, CDR1 is SGHDN and CDR2 FVKESK. Trimming took 2 bases from V and 4 from J, leaving 14 bases between them. The chain's CDR3 is CASSQITGRGTGELFF. CDR3 bases: TGTGCCAGCAGCCAAATAACAGGGCGAGGCACCGGGGAGCTGTTTTTT.

The chain combines TRBV6-6 with TRBJ1-5; possible D gene TRBD1, 5 bases. The length of the CDR3 is 16 residues. Germline V lookup: CDR1 MNHNY, CDR2 SVGAGI (reference sequence). V gave up 6 bases and J gave up 0 bases, with 15 bases separating them. The CDR3 spells CASSDPTTVSNQPQHF. The CDR3 DNA reads TGTGCCAGCAGCGACCCTACGACAGTTAGCAATCAGCCCCAGCATTTT.

The V gene is TRBV5-8, the J gene TRBJ2-1; tentatively, D is TRBD1 (5 bases). The germline CDR1 and CDR2 sequences are SGHTS and YDEGEE. The CDR3 sequence is 12 residues long. V was trimmed by 1 base and J by 11 bases, leaving 10 bases between them. CDR3 in DNA: TGTGCCAGCAGCTTGATCCAGGGCCAGCAGTTCTTC. This codes for CASSLIQGQQFF.

V usage is TRBV4-3 and J usage is TRBJ1-3; no firm D call. Trimming cost V 0 bases and J 4 bases, with 10 bases left between them. This CDR3 comprises 15 residues. Germline CDR1 and CDR2: LGHNA and YSLEER. The CDR3 DNA sequence: TGCGCCAGCAGCCAAGACGCAAGCTCCGGAAACACCATATATTTT. This translates into CASSQDASSGNTIYF.

The V call is TRBV6-5, the J call TRBJ2-1, with TRBD1 matching over 8 bases. The CDR3 totals 15 residues. After removal of 7 bases from V and 8 bases from J, the junction contained 13 bases not matched to a gene. Germline V lookup: CDR1 MNHEY, CDR2 SVGAGI. Here the CDR3 DNA reads TGTGCCAGCAAAGGGTATGACAGGGGCTGGGATGAGCAGTTCTTC. This sequence encodes CASKGYDRGWDEQFF.